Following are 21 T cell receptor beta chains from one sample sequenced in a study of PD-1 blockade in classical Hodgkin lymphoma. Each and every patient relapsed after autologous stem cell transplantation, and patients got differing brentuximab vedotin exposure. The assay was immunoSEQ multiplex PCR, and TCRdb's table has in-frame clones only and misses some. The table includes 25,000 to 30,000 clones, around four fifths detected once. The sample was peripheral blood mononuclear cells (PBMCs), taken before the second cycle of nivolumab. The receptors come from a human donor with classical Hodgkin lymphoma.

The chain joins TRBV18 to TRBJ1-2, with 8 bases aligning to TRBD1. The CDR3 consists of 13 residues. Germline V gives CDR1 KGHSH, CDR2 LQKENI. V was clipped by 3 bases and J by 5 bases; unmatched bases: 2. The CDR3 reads CASSPTGEYGYTF. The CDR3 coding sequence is TGTGCCAGCTCACCGACAGGGGAATATGGCTACACCTTC.

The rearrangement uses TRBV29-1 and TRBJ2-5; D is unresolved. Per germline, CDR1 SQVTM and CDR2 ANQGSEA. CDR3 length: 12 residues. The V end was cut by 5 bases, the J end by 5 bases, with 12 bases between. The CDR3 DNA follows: TGCAGCGTTTCCAGGCTGGGGGAGACCCAGTACTTC. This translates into CSVSRLGETQYF.

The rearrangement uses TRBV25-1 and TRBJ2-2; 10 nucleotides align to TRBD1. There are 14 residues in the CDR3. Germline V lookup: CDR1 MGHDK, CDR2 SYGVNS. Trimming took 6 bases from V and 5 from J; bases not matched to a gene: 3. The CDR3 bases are TGTGCCAGCAGGGGGGACAGGGGTACCGGGGAGCTGTTTTTT. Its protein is CASRGDRGTGELFF. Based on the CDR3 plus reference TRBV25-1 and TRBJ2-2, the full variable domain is EADIYQTPRYLVIGTGKKITLECSQTMGHDKMYWYQQDPGMELHLIHYSYGVNSTEKGDLSSESTVSRIRTEHFPLTLESARPSHTSQYLCASRGDRGTGELFFGEGSRLTVL.

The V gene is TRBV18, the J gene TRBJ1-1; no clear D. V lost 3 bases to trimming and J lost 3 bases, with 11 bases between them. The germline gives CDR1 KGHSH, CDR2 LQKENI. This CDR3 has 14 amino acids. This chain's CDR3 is CASSPGSSHTEAFF. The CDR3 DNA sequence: TGTGCCAGCTCACCGGGTTCCTCTCACACTGAAGCTTTCTTT.

CDR3 in amino acids: CASSEGGVETQYF. For the CDR3, the DNA is TGTGCCAGCAGTGAAGGTGGCGTGGAGACCCAGTACTTC. The rearrangement links TRBV6-1 to TRBJ2-5; no clear D gene. Trimming stripped 1 base from V and 5 bases from J, with 8 bases between. Per the germline V gene, CDR1 is MNHNS and CDR2 is SASEGT. This CDR3 spans 13 amino acids.

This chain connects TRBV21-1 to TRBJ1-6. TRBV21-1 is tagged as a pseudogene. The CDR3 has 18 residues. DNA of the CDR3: TGTGCCAGCACCGAAAAAGGACCGATGAGCTCCTATAATTCACCCCTCCACTTT. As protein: CASTEKGPMSSYNSPLHF.

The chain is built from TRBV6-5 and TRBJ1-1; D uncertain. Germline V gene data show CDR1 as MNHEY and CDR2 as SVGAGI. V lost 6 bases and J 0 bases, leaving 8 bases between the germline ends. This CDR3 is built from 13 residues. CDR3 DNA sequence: TGTGCCAGCAGGGGAAACATGAACACTGAAGCTTTCTTT. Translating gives CASRGNMNTEAFF.

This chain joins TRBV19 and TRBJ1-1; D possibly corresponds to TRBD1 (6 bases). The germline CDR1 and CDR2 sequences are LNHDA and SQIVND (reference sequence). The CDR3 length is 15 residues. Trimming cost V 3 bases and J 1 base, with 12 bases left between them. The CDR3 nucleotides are TGTGCCAGTAGTATCCCTGGCAGGGGGAACACTGAAGCTTTCTTT. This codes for CASSIPGRGNTEAFF.

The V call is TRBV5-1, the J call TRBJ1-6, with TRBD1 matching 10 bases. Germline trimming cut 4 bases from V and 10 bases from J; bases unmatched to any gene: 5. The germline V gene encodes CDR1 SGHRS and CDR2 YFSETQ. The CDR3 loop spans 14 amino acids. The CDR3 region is CASSGDRGGSPLHF. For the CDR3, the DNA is TGCGCCAGCAGCGGGGACAGGGGAGGATCACCCCTCCACTTT.

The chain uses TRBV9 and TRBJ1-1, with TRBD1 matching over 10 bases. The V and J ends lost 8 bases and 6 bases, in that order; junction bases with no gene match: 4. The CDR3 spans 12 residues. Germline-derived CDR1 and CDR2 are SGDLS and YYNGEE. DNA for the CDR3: TGTGCCAGAGACAGGGGGCCGGCTGAAGCTTTCTTT. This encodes CARDRGPAEAFF.

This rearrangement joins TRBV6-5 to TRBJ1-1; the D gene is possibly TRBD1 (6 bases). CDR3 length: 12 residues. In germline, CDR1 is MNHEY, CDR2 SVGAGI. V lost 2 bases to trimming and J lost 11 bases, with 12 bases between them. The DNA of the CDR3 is TGTGCCAGCAGTTACCCTGGCAGGGGTGCTTTCTTT. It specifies CASSYPGRGAFF.

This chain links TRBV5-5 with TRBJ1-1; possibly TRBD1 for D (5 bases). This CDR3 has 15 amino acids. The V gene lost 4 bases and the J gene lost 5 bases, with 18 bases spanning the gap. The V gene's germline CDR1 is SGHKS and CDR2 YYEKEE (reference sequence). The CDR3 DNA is TGTGCCAGCAGCCTTTGGTCCGGGGCTAGGACTGAAGCTTTCTTT. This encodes CASSLWSGARTEAFF.

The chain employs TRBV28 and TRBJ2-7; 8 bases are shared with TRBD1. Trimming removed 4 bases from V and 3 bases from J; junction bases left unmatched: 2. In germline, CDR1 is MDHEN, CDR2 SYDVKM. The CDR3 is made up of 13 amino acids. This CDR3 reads CASSWDRNYEQYF. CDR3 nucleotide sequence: TGTGCCAGCAGTTGGGACAGGAACTACGAGCAGTACTTC.

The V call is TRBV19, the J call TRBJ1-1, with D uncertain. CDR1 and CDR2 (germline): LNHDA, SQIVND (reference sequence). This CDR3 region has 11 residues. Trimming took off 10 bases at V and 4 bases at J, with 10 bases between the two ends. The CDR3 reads CATKLFTEAFF. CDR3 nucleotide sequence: TGTGCCACCAAGTTGTTCACTGAAGCTTTCTTT.

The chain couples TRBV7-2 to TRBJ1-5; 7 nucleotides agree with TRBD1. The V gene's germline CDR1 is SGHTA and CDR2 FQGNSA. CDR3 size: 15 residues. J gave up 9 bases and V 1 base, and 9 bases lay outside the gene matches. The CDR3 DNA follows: TGTGCCAGCAGCTTAGGCGGGGACAGACCCCGGCCCCAGCATTTT. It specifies CASSLGGDRPRPQHF. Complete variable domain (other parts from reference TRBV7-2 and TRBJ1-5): GAGVSQSPSNKVTEKGKDVELRCDPISGHTALYWYRQSLGQGLEFLIYFQGNSAPDKSGLPSDRFSAERTGGSVSTLTIQRTQQEDSAVYLCASSLGGDRPRPQHFGDGTRLSIL.

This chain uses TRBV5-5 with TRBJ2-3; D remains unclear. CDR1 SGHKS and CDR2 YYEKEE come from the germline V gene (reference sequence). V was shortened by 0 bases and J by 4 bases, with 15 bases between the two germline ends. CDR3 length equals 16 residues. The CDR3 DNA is TGTGCCAGCAGCTTGGAGGTGCAGAGAGCCCCAGATACGCAGTATTTT. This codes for CASSLEVQRAPDTQYF.

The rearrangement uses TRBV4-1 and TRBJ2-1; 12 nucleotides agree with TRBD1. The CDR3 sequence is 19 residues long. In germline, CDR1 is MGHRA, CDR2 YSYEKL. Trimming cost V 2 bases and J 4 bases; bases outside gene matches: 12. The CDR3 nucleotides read TGCGCCAGCAGCCAATCCGGGACAGGGGGCGCCCGCGTTTACAATGAGCAGTTCTTC. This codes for CASSQSGTGGARVYNEQFF.

The CDR3 is CASSDQGGSGANVLTF. CDR3 nucleotides: TGTGCCAGCAGTGATCAGGGGGGCTCTGGGGCCAACGTCCTGACTTTC. The J gene is TRBJ2-6, the V gene TRBV6-1; a possible D gene is TRBD1 (7 bases). Germline loops: CDR1 MNHNS, CDR2 SASEGT. This CDR3 spans 16 amino acids. The V end lost 3 bases, the J end lost 0 bases, and 9 bases lay between the germline ends.

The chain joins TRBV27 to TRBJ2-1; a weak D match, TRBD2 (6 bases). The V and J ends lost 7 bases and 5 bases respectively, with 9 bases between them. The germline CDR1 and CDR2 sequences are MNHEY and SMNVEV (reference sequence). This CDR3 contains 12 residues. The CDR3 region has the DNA TGTGCCAGCATGGGACTGGACAATGAGCAGTTCTTC. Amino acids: CASMGLDNEQFF.

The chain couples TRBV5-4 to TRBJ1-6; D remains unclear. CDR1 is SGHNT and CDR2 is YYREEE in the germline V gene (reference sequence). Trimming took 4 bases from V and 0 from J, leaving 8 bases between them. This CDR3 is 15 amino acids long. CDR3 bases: TGTGCCAGCAGCCCCGGCCTCTCCTATAATTCACCCCTCCACTTT. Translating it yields CASSPGLSYNSPLHF.

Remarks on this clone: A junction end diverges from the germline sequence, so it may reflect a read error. The CDR3 region is CASSWDRGSTIYF. CDR3 bases: TGTGCCAGCAGTTGGGACAGGGGAAGCACCATATATTTT. The chain links TRBV7-9 to TRBJ1-3, with 10 bases fitting TRBD1. From germline, CDR1 is SEHNR and CDR2 FQNEAQ (reference sequence). CDR3 length equals 13 residues.